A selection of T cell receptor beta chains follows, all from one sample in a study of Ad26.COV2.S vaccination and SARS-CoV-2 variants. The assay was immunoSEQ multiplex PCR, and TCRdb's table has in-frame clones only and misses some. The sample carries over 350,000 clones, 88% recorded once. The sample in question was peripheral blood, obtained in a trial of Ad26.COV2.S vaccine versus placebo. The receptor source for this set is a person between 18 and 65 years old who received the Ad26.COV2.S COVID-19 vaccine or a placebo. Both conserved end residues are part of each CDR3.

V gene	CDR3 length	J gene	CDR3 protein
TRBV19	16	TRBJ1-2	CASNTPGGAGLSGYTF
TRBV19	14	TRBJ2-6	CASFGVSGANVLTF
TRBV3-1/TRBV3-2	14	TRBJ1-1	CASSLLGGNTEAFF
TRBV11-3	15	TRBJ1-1	CASSLGGAMNTEAFF
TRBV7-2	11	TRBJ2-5	CASSPQETQYF
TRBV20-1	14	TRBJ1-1	CSACDRRLGTEAFF
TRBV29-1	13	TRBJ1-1	CSVEEFRGDEAFF
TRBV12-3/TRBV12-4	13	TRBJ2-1	CASSFMRGGEQFF
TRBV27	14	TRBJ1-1	CASRGRVQGTEAFF
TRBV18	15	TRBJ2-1	CASSPSAGIIYEQFF
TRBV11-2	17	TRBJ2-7	CASSPRSFLGLSSEQYF
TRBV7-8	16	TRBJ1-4	CASSSHRGLANEKLFF
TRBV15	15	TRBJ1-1	CATSSSGVGGTEAFF
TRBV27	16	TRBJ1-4	CASSPYGRATNEKLFF
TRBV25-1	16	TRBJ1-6	CASSEYWADNNSPLHF
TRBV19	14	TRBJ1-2	CASRSRDRDYGYTF
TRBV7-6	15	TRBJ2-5	CASSLGGGRQETQYF
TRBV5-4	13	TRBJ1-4	CASSPGGNEKLFF
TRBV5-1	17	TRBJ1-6	CASSTGQGGSYNSPLHF
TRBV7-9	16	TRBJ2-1	CASSPLDRVSYNEQFF
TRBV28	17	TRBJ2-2	CASSSPGRTANTGELFF
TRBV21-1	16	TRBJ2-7	CASSTRATGRLYEQYF
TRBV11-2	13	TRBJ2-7	CASSLLSTYEQYF
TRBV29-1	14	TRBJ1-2	CSVEKGARSDGYTF
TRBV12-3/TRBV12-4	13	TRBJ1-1	CASRADVGTEAFF
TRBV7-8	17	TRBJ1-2	CASSLVAPGQANYGYTF
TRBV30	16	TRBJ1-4	CAWSVPLGLNNEKLFF
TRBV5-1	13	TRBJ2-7	CASSPDAQWEQYF
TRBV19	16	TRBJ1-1	CASSTSDSEAYTEAFF
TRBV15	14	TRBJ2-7	CATSRELGSYEQYF
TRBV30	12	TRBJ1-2	CAWNRGDYGYTF
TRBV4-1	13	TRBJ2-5	CASGASGGETQYF
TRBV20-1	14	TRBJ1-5	CSASPGAVNQPQHF
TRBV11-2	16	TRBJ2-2	CASSLDRNNPPRRLFF
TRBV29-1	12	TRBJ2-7	CSVGGTAYEQYF
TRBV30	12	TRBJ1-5	CAWSVRGQPQHF
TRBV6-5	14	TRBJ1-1	CASSKTGTGAEAFF
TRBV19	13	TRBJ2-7	CASSSQDSYEQYF
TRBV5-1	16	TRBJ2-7	CASSLGQGKGSYEQYF
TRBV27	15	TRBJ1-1	CASSLSQNLNTEAFF
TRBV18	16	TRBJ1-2	CASSPATGLHNYGYTF
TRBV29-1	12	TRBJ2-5	CSVRLDEETQYF
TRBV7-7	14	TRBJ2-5	CASSLDRFQETQYF
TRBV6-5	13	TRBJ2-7	CASSYGGFDEQYF
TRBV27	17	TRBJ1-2	CASSLNRGGSSNYGYTF
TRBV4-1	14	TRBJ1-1	CASSQVLVLTEAFF
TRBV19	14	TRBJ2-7	CASSIEGNYYEQYF
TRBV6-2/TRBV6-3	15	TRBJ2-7	CASSSPGAGKYEQYF
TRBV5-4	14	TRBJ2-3	CASSLAVASDTQYF
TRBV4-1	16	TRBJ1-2	CASSRKLGQGNYGYTF
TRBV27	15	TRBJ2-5	CASRPWTGGLETQYF
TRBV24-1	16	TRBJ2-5	CATSDSQRGFQETQYF